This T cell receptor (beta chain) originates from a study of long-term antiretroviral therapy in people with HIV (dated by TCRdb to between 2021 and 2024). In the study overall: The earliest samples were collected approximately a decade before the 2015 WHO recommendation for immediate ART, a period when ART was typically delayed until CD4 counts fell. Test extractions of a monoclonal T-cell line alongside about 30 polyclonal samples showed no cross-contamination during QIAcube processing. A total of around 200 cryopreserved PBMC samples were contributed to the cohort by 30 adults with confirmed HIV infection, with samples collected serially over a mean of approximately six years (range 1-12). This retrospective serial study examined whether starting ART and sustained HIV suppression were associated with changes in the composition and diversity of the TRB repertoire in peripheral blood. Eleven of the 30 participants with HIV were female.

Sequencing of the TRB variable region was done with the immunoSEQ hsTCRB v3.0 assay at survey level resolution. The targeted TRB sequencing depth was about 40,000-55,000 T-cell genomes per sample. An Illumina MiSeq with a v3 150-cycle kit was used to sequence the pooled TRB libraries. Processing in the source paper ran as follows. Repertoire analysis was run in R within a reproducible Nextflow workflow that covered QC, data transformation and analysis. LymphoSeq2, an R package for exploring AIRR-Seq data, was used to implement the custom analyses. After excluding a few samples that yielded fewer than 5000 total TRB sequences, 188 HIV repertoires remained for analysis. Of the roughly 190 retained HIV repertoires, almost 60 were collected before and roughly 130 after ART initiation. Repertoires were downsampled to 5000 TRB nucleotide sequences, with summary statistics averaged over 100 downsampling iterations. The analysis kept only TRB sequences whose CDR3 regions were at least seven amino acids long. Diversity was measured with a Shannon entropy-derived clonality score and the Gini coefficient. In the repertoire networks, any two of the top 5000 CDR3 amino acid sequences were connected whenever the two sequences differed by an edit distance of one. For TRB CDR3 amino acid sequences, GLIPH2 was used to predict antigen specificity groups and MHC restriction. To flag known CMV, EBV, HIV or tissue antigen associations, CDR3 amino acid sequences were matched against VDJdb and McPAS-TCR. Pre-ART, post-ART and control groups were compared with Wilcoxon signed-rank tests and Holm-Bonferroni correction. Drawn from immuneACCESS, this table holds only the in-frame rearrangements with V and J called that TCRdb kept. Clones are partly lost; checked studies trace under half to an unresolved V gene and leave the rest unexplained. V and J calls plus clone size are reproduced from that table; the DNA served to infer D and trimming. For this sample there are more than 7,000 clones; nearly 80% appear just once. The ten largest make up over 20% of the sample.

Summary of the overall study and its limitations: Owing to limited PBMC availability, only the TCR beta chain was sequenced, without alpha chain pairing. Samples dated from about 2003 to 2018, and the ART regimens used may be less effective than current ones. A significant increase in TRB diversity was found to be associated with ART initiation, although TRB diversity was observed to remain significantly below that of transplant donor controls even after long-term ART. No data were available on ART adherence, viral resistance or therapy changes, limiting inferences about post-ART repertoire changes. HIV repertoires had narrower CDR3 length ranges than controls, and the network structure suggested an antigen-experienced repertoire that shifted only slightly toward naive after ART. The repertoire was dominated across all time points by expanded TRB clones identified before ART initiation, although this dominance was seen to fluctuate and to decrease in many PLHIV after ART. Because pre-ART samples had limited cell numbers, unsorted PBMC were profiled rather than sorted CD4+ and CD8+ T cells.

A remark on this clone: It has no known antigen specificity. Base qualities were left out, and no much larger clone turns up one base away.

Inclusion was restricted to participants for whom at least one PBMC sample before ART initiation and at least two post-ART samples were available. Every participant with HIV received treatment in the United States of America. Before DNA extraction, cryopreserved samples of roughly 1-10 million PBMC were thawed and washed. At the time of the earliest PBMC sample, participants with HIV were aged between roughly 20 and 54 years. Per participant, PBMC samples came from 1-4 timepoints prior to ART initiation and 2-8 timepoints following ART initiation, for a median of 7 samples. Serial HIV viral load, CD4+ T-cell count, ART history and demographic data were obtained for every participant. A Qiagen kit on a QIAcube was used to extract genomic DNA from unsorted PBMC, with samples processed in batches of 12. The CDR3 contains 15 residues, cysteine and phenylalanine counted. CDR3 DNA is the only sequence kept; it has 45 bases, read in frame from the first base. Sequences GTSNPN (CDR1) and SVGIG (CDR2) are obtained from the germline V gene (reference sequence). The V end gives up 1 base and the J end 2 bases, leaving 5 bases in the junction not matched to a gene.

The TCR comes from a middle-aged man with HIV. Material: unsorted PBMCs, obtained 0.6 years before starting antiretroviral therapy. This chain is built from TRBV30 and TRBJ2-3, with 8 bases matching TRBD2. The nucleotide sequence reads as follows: TGTGCCTGGAGTGCCAGCGGGGGACTCACAGATACGCAGTATTTT. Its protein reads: CAWSASGGLTDTQYF.